This T cell receptor (beta chain) is from a study of blood T cell repertoires in COVID-19. Authors' analysis steps: Using reference gene primer amplification, nucleated cell counts were estimated. The repertoire was sequenced with immunoSEQ multiplex PCR; TCRdb's copy has only in-frame clones and lacks some. Clone size and the V and J calls come from that table; the DNA yielded D and trimming. The sample contains 650,000 to 800,000 clones, approximately 90% of which appear only once. Germline assignment: CDR1 MNHEY and CDR2 SVGAGI. The CDR3 totals 15 residues. V gave up 0 bases and J gave up 10 bases, with 13 bases separating them.

Sequencing used peripheral blood. V and J are TRBV6-5 and TRBJ1-6, with a weak D call TRBD1 (6 bases). This receptor was identified in a woman aged 18 to 35 with acute or convalescent COVID-19. DNA for the CDR3: TGTGCCAGCAGTTACTCGAACAGGGAGGGATCACCCCTCCACTTT. It encodes CASSYSNREGSPLHF.